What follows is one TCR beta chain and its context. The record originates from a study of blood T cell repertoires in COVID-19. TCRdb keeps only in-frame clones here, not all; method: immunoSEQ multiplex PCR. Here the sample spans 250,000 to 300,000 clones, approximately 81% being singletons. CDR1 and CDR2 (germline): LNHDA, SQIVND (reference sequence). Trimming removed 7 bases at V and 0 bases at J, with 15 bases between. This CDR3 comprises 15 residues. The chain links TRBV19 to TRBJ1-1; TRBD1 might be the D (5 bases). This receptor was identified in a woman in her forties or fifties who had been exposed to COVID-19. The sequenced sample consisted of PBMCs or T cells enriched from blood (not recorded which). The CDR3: CASIDRSIMNTEAFF. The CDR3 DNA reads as TGTGCCAGTATTGACAGATCTATCATGAACACTGAAGCTTTCTTT.